Reported below is one T cell receptor beta chain. What it binds is not known. The sample belongs to a study of blood T cells in healthy people across ages. A J-beta primer mix and a sample-barcoded 5' primer were used in a second PCR of about 6 to 12 cycles. Tagging of each cDNA molecule was performed by a template-switch adaptor with 12 random nucleotides. TCRdb re-called the 5' RACE reads with MiXCR, one entry per CDR3 protein. The table includes 600,000 or so distinct CDR3 sequences, 40% to 50% detected once. Germline CDR1 reads DFQATT; CDR2 reads SNEGSKA (reference sequence). This CDR3 region has 16 residues. Between the trimmed V and J ends, which lost 3 bases and 2 bases, there was a span of 16 bases. Findings of the study overall: Strong correlation existed between TCR beta diversity and naive T cell percentage. PBMCs left unsorted prevented a conclusive naive versus antigen-experienced comparison.

Every donor gave roughly 9.2 milliliters of peripheral blood. Sequencing was done on a sample of blood. The chain uses TRBV20-1 and TRBJ2-2, with a weak D call TRBD2 (6 bases). The TCR was taken from a man older than 75 in good health. CDR3 loop: CSASRRRGQNTGELFF. The DNA for the CDR3 is TGCAGTGCTAGCCGCCGGCGGGGCCAAAACACCGGGGAGCTGTTTTTT.